One sample yielded the 20 T cell receptor beta chains listed below, sequenced in a study of T cells in women clearing cervical HPV infection. Repertoires were generated with immunoSEQ multiplex PCR, while TCRdb's copy carries only in-frame clones and drops some. The listing contains about 21,000 clones. The source material was blood buffy coat. The origin of the receptors is a woman between 18 and 75 years old with a cervical HPV16 infection that either progressed to CIN3+ or cleared (not recorded which).

Concerning this clone: The read is 3 residues too short to cover the CDR3 end, so that end is filled in from the germline J gene. J is TRBJ1-5 and V is TRBV11-2, with 7 positions matching TRBD1. After removal of 3 bases from V and 4 bases from J, the junction contained 0 bases not matched to a gene. From germline, CDR1 is SGHAT and CDR2 FQNNGV. The CDR3 covers 13 residues. The CDR3 region is CASSLGQNQPQHF. CDR3 DNA, as far as it was read: TGTGCCAGCAGCTTGGGACAGAATCAGCCC.

A note on this clone: The CDR3 goes on 3 residues after the read ends, and that part is filled in from the germline J gene. This rearrangement joins TRBV6-1 to TRBJ2-2; 9 bases agree with TRBD1. This CDR3 has 16 amino acids. Germline-derived CDR1 and CDR2 are MNHNS and SASEGT. The V gene end was trimmed by 1 base and the J gene end by 2 bases; junction bases not matched to a gene: 2. CDR3 DNA, as far as it was read: TGTGCCAGCAGTGAAGGACAGGGGGTCAACACCGGGGAG. Its translation is CASSEGQGVNTGE. The entire CDR3 protein reads CASSEGQGVNTGELFF.

Comment on this clone: The sequenced fragment ends 3 residues before the CDR3 boundary, so the rest is inferred from the germline J gene. The chain recombines TRBV18 with TRBJ1-2; 9 bases fit TRBD1. From germline, CDR1 is KGHSH and CDR2 LQKENI. This CDR3 spans 14 amino acids. The CDR3 bases that were read are TGTGCCAGCTCACTTGCACAGGGGGCAGGGGGC. Translating it yields CASSLAQGAGG. In full, the CDR3 is CASSLAQGAGGYTF.

As concerns this clone: Sequencing ends 3 residues short of the CDR3 end; the germline J gene provides the rest. The V call is TRBV5-5, the J call TRBJ1-6; TRBD1 matches at 8 bases. V dropped 3 bases and J dropped 10; count of bases not matched to a gene: 6. CDR1 SGHKS and CDR2 YYEKEE come from the germline V gene (reference sequence). The CDR3 extends over 14 amino acids. Incomplete CDR3 DNA: TGTGCCAGCAGCTCGGACAGGGTGCGGTCACCC. Protein: CASSSDRVRSP. The entire CDR3 sequence reads CASSSDRVRSPLHF.

Worth noting for this clone: The read ends 3 residues early relative to the CDR3; the germline J gene fills the gap. The chain uses TRBV19 and TRBJ2-7, with 11 bases fitting TRBD2. Germline V gene data show CDR1 as LNHDA and CDR2 as SQIVND (reference sequence). The J segment lost 3 bases and the V segment lost 5 bases, leaving 3 bases of the junction unmatched. CDR3 size: 14 residues. The CDR3 protein is CASSFGTSGYEQYF. The CDR3 bases that were read are TGTGCCAGTAGTTTTGGGACTAGCGGCTACGAG.

As to this clone: Coverage ceases 3 residues before the CDR3 finishes, and the germline J gene fills in the end. The chain combines TRBV25-1 with TRBJ2-5; TRBD1 matches 10 bases. Germline CDR1 MGHDK, CDR2 SYGVNS. The CDR3 consists of 17 residues. The trim removed 2 bases at V and 1 base at J, leaving 7 bases unmatched. This chain's CDR3 is CASSERGGDRGQETQYF. CDR3 DNA (partial): TGTGCCAGCAGTGAACGTGGAGGGGACAGGGGCCAAGAGACC.

In the case of this clone: From the germline J gene comes the end of the CDR3, since the read stops 3 residues before it. The V call is TRBV18, the J call TRBJ2-1; TRBD2 matches 9 bases. Germline CDR1 is KGHSH and CDR2 is LQKENI. The ends lost 3 bases at V and 6 bases at J; junction bases unmatched: 6. The CDR3 is 15 residues long. The CDR3 reads CASSPSIAGVNEQFF. CDR3 DNA (partial): TGTGCCAGCTCACCGTCAATAGCGGGAGTCAATGAG.

Turning to this clone: Sequencing ends 3 residues short of the CDR3 end; the germline J gene provides the rest. The chain employs TRBV5-6 and TRBJ2-5; 7 nucleotides align to TRBD1. This CDR3 has 14 amino acids. Germline assignment: CDR1 SGHDT and CDR2 YYEEEE. V gave up 4 bases and J gave up 1 base; unmatched junction bases: 4. The CDR3: CASSLGDSQETQYF. The CDR3 DNA, read in part, is TGTGCCAGCAGCCTCGGGGACAGCCAAGAGACC. The complete variable domain, with remaining parts taken from reference TRBV5-6 and TRBJ2-5, reads DAGVTQSPTHLIKTRGQQVTLRCSPKSGHDTVSWYQQALGQGPQFIFQYYEEEERQRGNFPDRFSGHQFPNYSSELNVNALLLGDSALYLCASSLGDSQETQYFGPGTRLLVL.

The CDR3 loop is CASSLDRGSFGYTF. The covered CDR3 bases are TGCGCCAGCAGCTTAGACAGAGGCTCTTTCGGC. V and J are TRBV5-1 and TRBJ1-2; D perhaps matches TRBD1 (5 bases). With the read ending 3 residues before the CDR3 end, the germline J gene is used to fill in that end. Germline V gene lookup returns CDR1 SGHRS and CDR2 YFSETQ. The CDR3 runs 14 residues.

Concerning this clone: Read sequence stops 3 residues before the CDR3 end, and the germline J gene provides the missing end. The chain is built from TRBV7-2 and TRBJ1-5, with 7 bases lining up with TRBD1. The CDR3 spans 15 residues. V gave up 5 bases and J gave up 3 bases; unmatched junction bases: 7. Germline assignment: CDR1 SGHTA and CDR2 FQGNSA. This chain's CDR3 is CASSPQGNYNQPQHF. The sequenced part of the CDR3 DNA is TGTGCCAGCAGCCCACAGGGGAATTACAATCAGCCC.

Notes on this clone: The CDR3 goes on 3 residues after the read ends, and that part is filled in from the germline J gene. J is TRBJ2-5 and V is TRBV10-3; weak D call: TRBD1 (6 bases). The V end lost 0 bases, the J end lost 7 bases, and 15 bases lay between the germline ends. CDR3 length: 15 amino acids. Germline loops: CDR1 ENHRY, CDR2 SYGVKD. Incomplete CDR3 DNA: TGTGCCATCAGTGAGTCTAACAGGGATATGGGGACC. This encodes CAISESNRDMGT. The full CDR3 is CAISESNRDMGTQYF.

Regarding this clone: The CDR3 end is not reached by the read, which stops 3 residues before it; the germline J gene fills it in. This rearrangement joins TRBV19 to TRBJ2-1, with 7 bases fitting TRBD1. V lost 5 bases, J lost 3 bases, and 10 bases stayed unmatched. The CDR3 loop spans 16 amino acids. Germline CDR1 and CDR2: LNHDA and SQIVND (reference sequence). The CDR3 DNA, read in part, is TGTGCCAGTAGTGAAGACAGGGTTTCAGACTACAATGAG. Translated, it gives CASSEDRVSDYNE. In full, the CDR3 is CASSEDRVSDYNEQFF.

A note on this clone: The read is 3 residues too short to cover the CDR3 end, so that end is filled in from the germline J gene. The V call is TRBV9, the J call TRBJ2-1; 7 nucleotides agree with TRBD2. This CDR3 is built from 16 residues. Trimming cost V 0 bases and J 0 bases; bases outside gene matches: 3. Germline loops: CDR1 SGDLS, CDR2 YYNGEE. CDR3 bases read: TGTGCCAGCAGCGTAGTGGCTAGCGGCTCCTACAATGAG. Encoded protein: CASSVVASGSYNE. The full-length CDR3 reads as CASSVVASGSYNEQFF.

To note about this clone: The read terminates 3 residues ahead of where the CDR3 ends, so the germline J gene completes it. V and J are TRBV9 and TRBJ2-7, with unresolved D. The CDR3 extends over 14 amino acids. With 3 bases removed from V and 6 bases from J, the gap between germline ends came to 16 bases. Germline CDR1 is SGDLS and CDR2 is YYNGEE. The CDR3 sequence is CASSATVRVGEQYF. CDR3 bases read: TGTGCCAGCAGCGCGACCGTAAGGGTGGGCGAG.

With respect to this clone: The read is 3 residues too short to cover the CDR3 end, so that end is filled in from the germline J gene. V gene TRBV20-1 combines with J gene TRBJ2-1, with TRBD1 as a possible D gene (6 bases). Trimming pared 6 bases from V and 0 bases from J, leaving 18 bases between. CDR3 size: 16 residues. Germline values: CDR1 DFQATT, CDR2 SNEGSKA (reference sequence). Partial CDR3 DNA: TGCAGTGCGATGACGTGGACAGTTCTCTCCTACAATGAG. Translating gives CSAMTWTVLSYNE. The whole CDR3 protein reads CSAMTWTVLSYNEQFF.

With regard to this clone: The read finishes 3 residues shy of the CDR3 end, and the germline J gene is used to complete it. The chain combines TRBV4-1 with TRBJ2-5; D is unresolved. CDR3 length equals 13 residues. V was shortened by 1 base and J by 5 bases, with 8 bases between the two germline ends. From germline, CDR1 is MGHRA and CDR2 YSYEKL. The sequenced part of the CDR3 DNA is TGCGCCAGCAGCCAAGTACTAACGGAGACC. Its protein is CASSQVLTET. The full-length CDR3 reads as CASSQVLTETQYF.

A note on this clone: The read ends 3 residues shy of where the CDR3 ends; the end is completed using the germline J gene. The genes are TRBV4-1 and TRBJ1-3, with D possibly being TRBD1 (6 bases). CDR1 is MGHRA and CDR2 is YSYEKL in the germline V gene. V lost 6 bases to trimming and J lost 1 base, with 10 bases between them. This CDR3 has 14 residues. The CDR3 reads CASRPQGSGNTIYF. The sequenced CDR3 bases are TGCGCCAGCAGGCCACAGGGATCTGGAAACACC.

Turning to this clone: The CDR3 extends 3 residues past the end of the read, so its final part is completed from the germline J gene. The J gene is TRBJ2-1, the V gene TRBV20-1, with TRBD2 matching over 9 bases. Per germline, CDR1 DFQATT and CDR2 SNEGSKA (reference sequence). After removal of 5 bases from V and 6 bases from J, the junction contained 11 bases not matched to a gene. The CDR3 has 15 residues. The CDR3 is CSAASLAGEANEQFF. The CDR3 DNA, read in part, is TGCAGTGCTGCTTCCTTAGCGGGAGAGGCCAATGAG.

The sequenced part of the CDR3 DNA is TGCAGTGCCCCGGACTATGAAGAGACC. It is translated as CSAPDYEET. The complete CDR3 sequence is CSAPDYEETQYF. This chain links TRBV20-1 with TRBJ2-5, with D maybe TRBD2 (6 bases). The read falls 3 residues short of the CDR3 end, and the missing part is taken from the germline J gene. The CDR3 runs 12 residues. Germline lookup yields CDR1 DFQATT and CDR2 SNEGSKA (reference sequence). V dropped 6 bases and J dropped 3 bases, with 11 bases sitting between them.

Remarks on this clone: The CDR3 goes on 3 residues after the read ends, and that part is filled in from the germline J gene. The rearrangement joins TRBV19 to TRBJ1-5, with a weak D call TRBD1 (6 bases). CDR1 and CDR2 from the germline V gene are LNHDA and SQIVND (reference sequence). Trimming took 3 bases from V and 2 from J, leaving 8 bases between them. The CDR3 sequence is 14 residues long. The CDR3 spells CASSIRQGNQPQHF. CDR3 DNA (partial): TGTGCCAGTAGTATCAGACAGGGCAATCAGCCC.